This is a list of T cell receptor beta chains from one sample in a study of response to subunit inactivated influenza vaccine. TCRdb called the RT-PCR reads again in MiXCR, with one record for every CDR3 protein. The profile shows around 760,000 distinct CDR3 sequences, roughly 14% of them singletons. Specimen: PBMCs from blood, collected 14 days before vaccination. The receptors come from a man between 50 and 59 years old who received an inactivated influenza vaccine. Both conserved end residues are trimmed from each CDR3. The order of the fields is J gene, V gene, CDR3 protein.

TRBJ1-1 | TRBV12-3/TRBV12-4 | ASSPRGRIITEAF
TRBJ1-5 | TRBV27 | ASRVQGGQPQH
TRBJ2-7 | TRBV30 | AWSVGVRSEQY
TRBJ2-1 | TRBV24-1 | ATSDFSNSYNEQF
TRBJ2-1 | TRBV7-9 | ASSPRTGPFYNEQF
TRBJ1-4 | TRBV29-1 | SVERATNEKLF
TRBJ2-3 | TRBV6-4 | ATSSGSTNGAQY
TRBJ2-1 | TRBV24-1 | ATGKDRGSYNEQF
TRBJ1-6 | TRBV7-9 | ASTSRGHRDSPLH
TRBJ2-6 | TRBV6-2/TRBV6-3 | ASSYYGQYYSGANVLT
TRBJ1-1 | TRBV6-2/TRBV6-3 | ASSYLRTVEAF
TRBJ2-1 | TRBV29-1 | SVEGTGEQF
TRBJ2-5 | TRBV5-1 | ASSTGQGATQY